The 29 T cell receptor beta chains listed next were all sequenced from one sample in a study of blood T cell repertoires in COVID-19 (dated by TCRdb to the early 2020s). The library was produced with the immunoSEQ multiplex PCR assay. TCRdb took this table from immuneACCESS and kept in-frame rearrangements with V and J called. Such tables lack part of the clones; where checked against another copy, unresolved V genes explain under half of the gap, and the rest is unexplained. Across this sample there are about 59,000 clones, with more than 80% seen only once. The top ten constitute more than 15% of the sample. Sample: peripheral blood. The receptors here all came from a man older than 75 with acute or convalescent COVID-19.

The V gene is TRBV19, the J gene TRBJ1-6; D is perhaps TRBD1 (5 bases). CDR3 length: 15 residues. CDR1 and CDR2 from the germline V gene are LNHDA and SQIVND (reference sequence). Trimming shortened V by 6 bases and J by 7 bases, and 16 bases separated the two germline ends. The CDR3 coding sequence is TGTGCCAGTAGCCTGGCGGCCGGACAAAATTCACCCCTCCACTTT. Translation: CASSLAAGQNSPLHF.

The chain joins TRBV11-3 to TRBJ1-5; tentative D call: TRBD1 (6 bases). The CDR3 totals 18 residues. Germline CDR1 SGHNT, CDR2 YENEEA. Between the trimmed V and J ends, which lost 9 bases and 0 bases, there was a span of 24 bases. The CDR3 bases are TGTGCCAGGCTAAGCGGGACATGGGGTCCCAATAGCAATCAGCCCCAGCATTTT. This sequence encodes CARLSGTWGPNSNQPQHF.

J is TRBJ2-6 and V is TRBV5-1, with TRBD1 matching over 8 bases. Per the germline V gene, CDR1 is SGHRS and CDR2 is YFSETQ. This CDR3 region has 19 residues. The V segment lost 3 bases and the J segment 0 bases; nucleotides outside the gene matches: 11. This CDR3 reads CASSSFGQGATSGANVLTF. DNA of the CDR3: TGCGCCAGCAGCTCCTTTGGCCAGGGGGCTACCTCTGGGGCCAACGTCCTGACTTTC.

J is TRBJ2-6 and V is TRBV10-1; 9 bases agree with TRBD2. CDR1 is WNHNN and CDR2 is SYGVQD in the germline V gene (reference sequence). J was trimmed by 3 bases and V by 2 bases; bases with no gene match: 8. This CDR3 has 18 amino acids. The CDR3 coding sequence is TGCGCCAGCAGTGAGGGCTGCGGGGGGGCCGGTGGGGCCAACGTCCTGACTTTC. Translated: CASSEGCGGAGGANVLTF.

This chain links TRBV5-1 with TRBJ2-5; 8 positions agree with TRBD2. V shed 4 bases, J shed 5 bases, and the junction held 13 bases outside the gene matches. The CDR3 loop spans 16 amino acids. CDR1 and CDR2 from the germline V gene are SGHRS and YFSETQ. The CDR3 bases are TGCGCCAGCAGCGGAAGACCCGGGGGGGATAGGGAGACCCAGTACTTC. It encodes CASSGRPGGDRETQYF.

The chain employs TRBV19 and TRBJ2-7; TRBD2 aligns across 9 bases. The junction had 6 bases not matched to a gene; V was cut back by 7 bases and J by 5 bases. The germline gives CDR1 LNHDA, CDR2 SQIVND (reference sequence). This CDR3 comprises 13 residues. The CDR3 nucleotides read TGTGCCAGTACCCCGGGACTAGCACACGAGCAGTACTTC. Residues: CASTPGLAHEQYF. Full variable domain (outside the CDR3, taken from reference TRBV19 and TRBJ2-7): DGGITQSPKYLFRKEGQNVTLSCEQNLNHDAMYWYRQDPGQGLRLIYYSQIVNDFQKGDIAEGYSVSREKKESFPLTVTSAQKNPTAFYLCASTPGLAHEQYFGPGTRLTVT.

This chain uses TRBV19 with TRBJ2-1; 9 bases align to TRBD1. Losses at the gene ends were 7 bases for V and 7 bases for J; bases not matched to a gene: 14. This CDR3 region has 16 residues. Germline loops: CDR1 LNHDA, CDR2 SQIVND (reference sequence). CDR3 in DNA: TGTGCCAGTACCCCGATCGGACAGGGGCTAGGGAATGAGCAGTTCTTC. Its protein product is CASTPIGQGLGNEQFF.

The chain carries TRBV10-3 and TRBJ2-1; a possible D gene is TRBD2 (6 bases). This CDR3 is built from 17 residues. Germline V gene lookup returns CDR1 ENHRY and CDR2 SYGVKD. V lost 6 bases and J 0 bases, leaving 18 bases between the germline ends. CDR3: CAISETLALISYNEQFF. DNA for the CDR3: TGTGCCATCAGCGAAACCCTAGCGTTAATCTCCTACAATGAGCAGTTCTTC.

The rearrangement links TRBV5-8 to TRBJ2-3; D possibly corresponds to TRBD2 (5 bases). This CDR3 is 16 amino acids long. The ends were cut back, 2 bases at V and 6 bases at J, with 19 bases in the middle. In germline, CDR1 is SGHTS, CDR2 YDEGEE. The CDR3 bases are TGTGCCAGCAGCTTTAGCGTGTCCGTTTACCCCGATACGCAGTATTTT. Translation: CASSFSVSVYPDTQYF.

The chain is built from TRBV7-8 and TRBJ2-5; 9 nucleotides agree with TRBD2. Germline V gene lookup returns CDR1 SGHVS and CDR2 FQNEAQ. Trimming took 2 bases from V and 2 from J; bases not matched to a gene: 6. This CDR3 region has 16 residues. This CDR3 reads CASSLISGGVQETQYF. The CDR3 DNA reads as TGTGCCAGCAGCTTAATTAGCGGGGGAGTACAAGAGACCCAGTACTTC.

The chain joins TRBV6-5 to TRBJ1-2, with 7 bases that match TRBD1. Germline V gene sequence: CDR1 MNHEY, CDR2 SVGAGI. With V trimmed by 2 bases and J by 7 bases, 10 bases remained unmatched. The CDR3 length is 15 residues. CDR3 sequence reads: CASSYRIEGQFGYTF. CDR3 in DNA: TGTGCCAGCAGTTACCGCATAGAGGGACAGTTTGGCTACACCTTC.

This chain uses TRBV11-2 with TRBJ2-3; TRBD2 is a possible D gene (6 bases). Trimming stripped 1 base from V and 4 bases from J, with 24 bases between. CDR3 length: 19 amino acids. Germline V gene lookup returns CDR1 SGHAT and CDR2 FQNNGV. In DNA, the CDR3 is TGTGCCAGCAGCTTAGTGTTCCAATTCCGGGACGGGGGTCCAGATACGCAGTATTTT. Translation gives CASSLVFQFRDGGPDTQYF.

The rearrangement joins TRBV7-9 to TRBJ2-3; 13 bases are shared with TRBD2. This CDR3 is 17 amino acids long. Germline-derived CDR1 and CDR2 are SEHNR and FQNEAQ (reference sequence). V lost 5 bases, J lost 1 base, and 6 bases stayed unmatched. The CDR3 region has the DNA TGTGCCAGCAGCCGTCCCGGGACTAGCGGGGGCACAGATACGCAGTATTTT. It specifies CASSRPGTSGGTDTQYF.

The V call is TRBV7-9, the J call TRBJ1-2; 7 bases agree with TRBD1. The CDR3 runs 13 residues. The germline gives CDR1 SEHNR, CDR2 FQNEAQ (reference sequence). Trimming cost V 5 bases and J 4 bases; bases outside gene matches: 4. CDR3 coding DNA: TGTGCCAGCAGCCTGGGACAGATCTATGGCTACACCTTC. This encodes CASSLGQIYGYTF.

This clone occurred a few times. This chain connects TRBV5-1 to TRBJ1-4; D is possibly TRBD1 (5 bases). The CDR3 has 15 residues. CDR1 and CDR2 from the germline V gene are SGHRS and YFSETQ. The V end was cut by 3 bases, the J end by 5 bases, with 14 bases between. CDR3 amino acids: CASSSREGRNEKLFF. DNA of the CDR3: TGCGCCAGCAGCTCCAGGGAGGGACGGAATGAAAAACTGTTTTTT. Full variable domain (rest looked up from reference TRBV5-1 and TRBJ1-4): KAGVTQTPRYLIKTRGQQVTLSCSPISGHRSVSWYQQTPGQGLQFLFEYFSETQRNKGNFPGRFSGRQFSNSRSEMNVSTLELGDSALYLCASSSREGRNEKLFFGSGTQLSVL.

The chain has TRBV5-1 and TRBJ2-2; D is possibly TRBD1 (6 bases). CDR3 size: 14 residues. Germline V gene lookup returns CDR1 SGHRS and CDR2 YFSETQ. V was trimmed by 7 bases and J by 1 base, leaving 11 bases between them. The CDR3 coding sequence is TGCGCCAGCTCGGTACAGGGGAACACCGGGGAGCTGTTTTTT. The encoded protein is CASSVQGNTGELFF.

J is TRBJ2-1 and V is TRBV28, with 11 bases identical to TRBD2. The CDR3 is made up of 16 amino acids. Germline-derived CDR1 and CDR2 are MDHEN and SYDVKM. V lost 5 bases to trimming and J lost 5 bases; unmatched junction nucleotides: 8. DNA of the CDR3: TGTGCCAGCAGTACTACTAGCGGGGGAGGACACAATGAGCAGTTCTTC. Translated: CASSTTSGGGHNEQFF. Based on the CDR3 plus reference TRBV28 and TRBJ2-1, the full variable domain is DVKVTQSSRYLVKRTGEKVFLECVQDMDHENMFWYRQDPGLGLRLIYFSYDVKMKEKGDIPEGYSVSREKKERFSLILESASTNQTSMYLCASSTTSGGGHNEQFFGPGTRLTVL.

The gene calls are TRBV14 and TRBJ1-1, with D maybe TRBD1 (5 bases). The CDR3 has 15 amino acids. Germline V gene data show CDR1 as SGHDN and CDR2 as FVKESK. With 0 bases removed from V and 0 bases from J, the gap between germline ends came to 8 bases. CDR3 sequence: CASSQDKGVNTEAFF. CDR3 sequence (DNA): TGTGCCAGCAGCCAAGATAAAGGGGTGAACACTGAAGCTTTCTTT.

This clone is a singleton in its sample. The rearrangement links TRBV12-5 to TRBJ2-3; weak D call: TRBD2 (7 bases). The V gene's germline CDR1 is LGHNT and CDR2 FRNRAP. The germline V and J ends were trimmed by 3 bases and 0 bases, with 13 bases remaining between them. The CDR3 is made up of 16 amino acids. Written as DNA, the CDR3 is TGTGCTAGTGGTTTAGGGGGGGGTGCTAGCACAGATACGCAGTATTTT. Translation: CASGLGGGASTDTQYF.

This chain joins TRBV3-1 (or the pseudogene TRBV3-2) and TRBJ2-5; no definite D call. This CDR3 region has 16 residues. Deletions cut 0 bases from V and 1 base from J, with 12 bases between. Germline V gene sequence: CDR1 LGHDT, CDR2 YNNKEL (reference sequence). The CDR3 nucleotides are TGTGCCAGCAGCCAAGATTTAGGAGCCGGCCAAGAGACCCAGTACTTC. The encoded protein is CASSQDLGAGQETQYF.

The chain combines TRBV19 with TRBJ1-2, with D perhaps matching TRBD1 (6 bases). The CDR3 totals 15 residues. CDR1 LNHDA and CDR2 SQIVND come from the germline V gene (reference sequence). V gave up 2 bases and J gave up 3 bases, with 13 bases separating them. CDR3 residues: CASSILVDSYYGYTF. CDR3 DNA: TGTGCCAGTAGTATACTAGTGGACAGCTACTATGGCTACACCTTC. The full variable domain, with the rest looked up from reference TRBV19 and TRBJ1-2, is DGGITQSPKYLFRKEGQNVTLSCEQNLNHDAMYWYRQDPGQGLRLIYYSQIVNDFQKGDIAEGYSVSREKKESFPLTVTSAQKNPTAFYLCASSILVDSYYGYTFGSGTRLTVV.

This clone occurred once. This sequence joins TRBV6-5 and TRBJ2-3; TRBD2 matches 9 bases. The length of the CDR3 is 14 residues. Germline CDR1 MNHEY, CDR2 SVGAGI. After removal of 8 bases from V and 2 bases from J, the junction contained 5 bases not matched to a gene. CDR3 DNA: TGTGCCAGCCAGCGGGGGGCAACCACAGATACGCAGTATTTT. This encodes CASQRGATTDTQYF.

J is TRBJ2-3 and V is TRBV18; D not certain. The CDR3 consists of 12 residues. Looked up from germline, CDR1 is KGHSH and CDR2 is LQKENI. Trimming removed 1 base at V and 6 bases at J, with 5 bases between. Here the CDR3 DNA reads TGTGCCAGCTCACCACTGGAGGATACGCAGTATTTT. It specifies CASSPLEDTQYF. Filled out from reference TRBV18 and TRBJ2-3, the complete variable domain reads NAGVMQNPRHLVRRRGQEARLRCSPMKGHSHVYWYRQLPEEGLKFMVYLQKENIIDESGMPKERFSAEFPKEGPSILRIQQVVRGDSAAYFCASSPLEDTQYFGPGTRLTVL.

This sequence joins TRBV24-1 and TRBJ2-2; D is ambiguous. Trimming stripped 6 bases from V and 6 bases from J, with 7 bases between. This CDR3 has 12 amino acids. Germline CDR1 reads KGHDR; CDR2 reads SFDVKD. The CDR3, as DNA: TGTGCCACCAGTTTTATCGCCGGGGAGCTGTTTTTT. It encodes CATSFIAGELFF.

The rearrangement links TRBV4-2 to TRBJ1-3; D gene uncertain. This CDR3 is built from 17 residues. Trimming stripped 3 bases from V and 0 bases from J, with 15 bases between. Germline CDR1 is LGHNA and CDR2 is YNFKEQ. CDR3 sequence reads: CASSQGAQESSGNTIYF. CDR3 nucleotide sequence: TGTGCCAGCAGCCAGGGCGCTCAGGAAAGCTCTGGAAACACCATATATTTT.

The DNA for the CDR3 is TGTGCCAGCAGCCTCGCCGGAGGCAGGCCCGGGGAGCTGTTTTTT. It specifies CASSLAGGRPGELFF. The rearrangement uses TRBV16 and TRBJ2-2; D is possibly TRBD2 (5 bases). Per germline, CDR1 KGHSY and CDR2 FQNENV. Trimming took off 4 bases at V and 6 bases at J, with 15 bases between the two ends. The CDR3 runs to 15 residues.

The chain couples TRBV5-1 to TRBJ2-3, with D possibly TRBD2 on 6 matching bases. Between the trimmed V and J ends, which lost 0 bases and 6 bases, there was a span of 17 bases. The CDR3 contains 16 residues. The germline V gene encodes CDR1 SGHRS and CDR2 YFSETQ. Written as DNA, the CDR3 is TGCGCCAGCAGCTTGGGTGTCGGGGAGGCCTTGGATACGCAGTATTTT. Amino acid sequence: CASSLGVGEALDTQYF.

By sample fraction, this clone is medium-sized. V and J are TRBV19 and TRBJ2-2, with a tentative D call TRBD1 (6 bases). There are 16 residues in the CDR3. V lost 7 bases to trimming and J lost 5 bases, with 20 bases between them. Germline assignment: CDR1 LNHDA and CDR2 SQIVND (reference sequence). In DNA, the CDR3 is TGTGCCAGTACCCGAAGGCCGGGACAAGCAACCGGGGAGCTGTTTTTT. Encoded protein: CASTRRPGQATGELFF. Drawing the rest from reference TRBV19 and TRBJ2-2, the complete variable domain is DGGITQSPKYLFRKEGQNVTLSCEQNLNHDAMYWYRQDPGQGLRLIYYSQIVNDFQKGDIAEGYSVSREKKESFPLTVTSAQKNPTAFYLCASTRRPGQATGELFFGEGSRLTVL.

V is TRBV6-5 and J is TRBJ1-4, with TRBD1 matching 8 bases. Germline V gene data show CDR1 as MNHEY and CDR2 as SVGAGI. With 2 bases clipped from V and 8 bases from J, the junction kept 7 bases outside the gene matches. The length of the CDR3 is 15 residues. The CDR3 loop is CASSYGQGGKEKLFF. The DNA for the CDR3 is TGTGCCAGCAGTTACGGACAGGGAGGGAAAGAAAAACTGTTTTTT.